Here is one TCR beta chain with its context. Its antigen remains unidentified. This entry comes from a study of cytomegalovirus exposure and HLA in healthy donors. Looking at the study overall: Clustering assigned about 76% of the approximately 430 genotyped donors to the Caucasian-associated ancestry cluster.

From germline, CDR1 is LGHNT and CDR2 FRNRAP. This CDR3 has 13 residues. Trimming removed 7 bases from V and 5 bases from J, with 14 bases in between. The study's findings and limits: Indistinguishable V segments, including TRBV6-2 and TRBV6-3, were excluded. Accurate prediction of HLA-A and HLA-B alleles (for most subjects) was reportedly achieved from TCR beta sequences.

The PCR was carried out with 60 Vbeta primers and 13 Jbeta primers. Measured with immunoSEQ multiplex PCR; TCRdb has only the in-frame clones, and not every one. The table lists tens of thousands of clones, 79% of them singletons. The sample comprised PBMCs. The source is a woman aged 40 to 50 in good health and CMV-seronegative. The chain carries TRBV12-5 and TRBJ1-1, with a weak D call TRBD1 (6 bases). DNA of the CDR3: TGTGCTAGTGACCCGGGGGGCAGGACTGAAGCTTTCTTT. This gives the protein CASDPGGRTEAFF. Full variable domain (missing parts from reference TRBV12-5 and TRBJ1-1): DARVTQTPRHKVTEMGQEVTMRCQPILGHNTVFWYRQTMMQGLELLAYFRNRAPLDDSGMPKDRFSAEMPDATLATLKIQPSEPRDSAVYFCASDPGGRTEAFFGQGTRLTVV.